There are a few counts of the clone carrying this T cell receptor beta chain. The target antigen is unknown. Per the germline V gene, CDR1 is SEHNR and CDR2 is FQNEAQ (reference sequence). The CDR3 runs 13 residues. V was clipped by 4 bases and J by 2 bases, with 9 bases between them. Each CDR3 protein gets one entry after TCRdb re-called the 5' RACE reads with MiXCR. The table lists 550,000 to 700,000 distinct CDR3 sequences, around 20% of them singletons. The data were taken from a study of identical twins. Study-wide points: The study found that models underestimated out-of-frame TCR alpha sharing in monozygotic twins. Cord blood beta clonotypes present at high abundance carried fewer insertions; no such pattern appeared in memory repertoires.

These sequences were also reported in another study, on T cells expressing NK-cell markers. As that study records: HCMV serostatus: seven of eight sequenced donors positive, one negative. With an anti-gamma-delta TCR antibody, sorting in several experiments was kept to alpha-beta TCR T cells.

Sequencing was performed on PBMCs. The sequence was collected from a woman between 18 and 29 years old in good health. This chain uses TRBV7-9 with TRBJ2-7; maybe TRBD1 (5 bases). The CDR3 DNA follows: TGTGCCAGCAGCTCGACAGTGACCTACGAGCAGTACTTC. Translated: CASSSTVTYEQYF. The full variable domain, its missing parts supplied by reference TRBV7-9 and TRBJ2-7, is DTGVSQNPRHKITKRGQNVTFRCDPISEHNRLYWYRQTLGQGPEFLTYFQNEAQLEKSRLLSDRFSAERPKGSFSTLEIQRTEQGDSAMYLCASSSTVTYEQYFGPGTRLTVT.